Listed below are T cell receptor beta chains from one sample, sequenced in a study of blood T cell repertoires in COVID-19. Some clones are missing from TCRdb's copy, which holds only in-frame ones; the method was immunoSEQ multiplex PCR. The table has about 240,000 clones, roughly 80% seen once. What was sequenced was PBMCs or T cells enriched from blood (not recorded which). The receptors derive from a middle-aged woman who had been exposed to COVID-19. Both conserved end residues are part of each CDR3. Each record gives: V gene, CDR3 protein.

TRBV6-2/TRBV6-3 CASSWLSTETRYYGYTF
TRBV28 CASRDTDRGQGQPQHF
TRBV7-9 CASSLTSGGASQETQYF
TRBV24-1 CATRPSLVNEQFF
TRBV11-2 CASSRGGDGYNSPLHF
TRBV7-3 CASSSRGSNTEAFF
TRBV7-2 CASSPGEGNGYTF
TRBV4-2 CASSQDRVAGGQSEQFF
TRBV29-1 CSVLEGATDTGELFF
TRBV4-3 CASSQDLGKQGEKLFF
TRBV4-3 CASSQDLTRGHLIKENIQYF
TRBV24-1 CATSDSTGEFNQPQHF
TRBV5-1 CASSLDLGRFTDTQYF
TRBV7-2 CASSLTGAQNQPQHF
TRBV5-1 CASRDRVDEKLFF
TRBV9 CASSVAGTSSYNEQFF
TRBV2 CASSELQGANEKLFF
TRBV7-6 CASSLDRGRVTGELFF
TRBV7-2 CASSLLAGGRDHEQFF
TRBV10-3 CAISPSSQEQFF
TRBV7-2 CASSLVAGSNQPQHF
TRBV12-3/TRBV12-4 CASRGQGIGEAFF
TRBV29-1 CSVAGQVNTEAFF
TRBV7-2 CASSLGQGVYGYTF
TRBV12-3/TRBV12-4 CASKTQGRGYTF
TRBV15 CATSPRTGLNQPQHF
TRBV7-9 CASGQRLASGGRLGYEQYF
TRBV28 CASSGRREAFF
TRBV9 CASDRTGDLGDTQYF
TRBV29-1 CSVVGQGLVGQFF
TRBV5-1 CASSLDGGPYNEQFF
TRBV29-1 CSVAPTGGGPEAFF
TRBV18 CASSPTTTTYEQYF
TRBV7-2 CASSLELAEDTQYF
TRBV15 CATSSFTAGQPQHF
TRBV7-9 CASSLDSTGNTIYF
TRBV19 CASSLQDRDGTNSPLHF
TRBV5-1 CASSSGTYNEQFF
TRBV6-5 CAIQDRGYYEQYF
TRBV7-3 CASSLKLYNEQFF
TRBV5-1 CASSYRQGGNTEAFF
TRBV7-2 CASSPTGVGETQYF
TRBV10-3 CAISTGDGQYF
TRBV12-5 CASGSAAGSVGYTF
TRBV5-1 CASSLGHYTDTQYF
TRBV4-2 CASSRTGRGTEAFF
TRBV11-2 CASSIGGDHYEQYF
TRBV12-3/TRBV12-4 CASSTRTEAFF
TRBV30 CAWIPVAVSEKLFF
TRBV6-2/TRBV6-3 CASSTTGFNTGELFF
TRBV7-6 CASSLAVTGRAEAFF
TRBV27 CASSLSYPGNEQFF
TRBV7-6 CASHSVSGNTIYF